The 15 T cell receptor beta chains given below trace back to one sample, sequenced in a study of CD8 T cells in Susac syndrome. A quantity of about 0.5 to 1 ug RNA underwent reverse transcription using random hexamers. Using its own MiXCR run on the immunoSEQ multiplex PCR reads, TCRdb lists one record per CDR3 protein. In the table there are about 300,000 distinct CDR3 sequences, 70% to 90% of which are singletons. Sequencing was performed on CD8+ T cells from PBMCs. These receptor sequences come from a human donor with multiple sclerosis.

The V gene is TRBV14, the J gene TRBJ1-1, with D possibly being TRBD1 (5 bases). Trimming stripped 0 bases from V and 9 bases from J, with 14 bases between. The CDR3 sequence is 14 residues long. Germline CDR1 and CDR2: SGHDN and FVKESK. The CDR3 DNA sequence: TGTGCCAGCAGCCAAGATCTCGGAGGGACTAAAGCTTTCTTT. Protein product: CASSQDLGGTKAFF. The entire variable domain, with the rest obtained from reference TRBV14 and TRBJ1-1, is as follows: EAGVTQFPSHSVIEKGQTVTLRCDPISGHDNLYWYRRVMGKEIKFLLHFVKESKQDESGMPNNRFLAERTGGTYSTLKVQPAELEDSGVYFCASSQDLGGTKAFFGQGTRLTVV.

This clonotype was counted only a few times. This rearrangement joins TRBV6-5 to TRBJ2-1; TRBD2 matches at 9 bases. V dropped 4 bases and J dropped 7; count of bases not matched to a gene: 11. CDR3 length: 16 amino acids. Germline V gene sequence: CDR1 MNHEY, CDR2 SVGAGI. The CDR3 DNA reads TGTGCCAGCAGTTCCTTCCTTAGCGGGAGAGGTAATGAGCAGTTCTTC. It specifies CASSSFLSGRGNEQFF.

The V and J genes are TRBV28 and TRBJ1-5; no definite D call. This CDR3 has 15 residues. The V and J ends lost 5 bases and 3 bases respectively, with 14 bases between them. Germline V gives CDR1 MDHEN, CDR2 SYDVKM. This CDR3 is CASSKWGSDNQPQHF. The DNA of the CDR3 is TGTGCCAGCAGTAAATGGGGTTCAGACAATCAGCCCCAGCATTTT.

The chain couples TRBV5-6 to TRBJ2-1; tentatively, D is TRBD2 (7 bases). The CDR3 sequence is 16 residues long. In germline, CDR1 is SGHDT, CDR2 YYEEEE. The V end was cut by 4 bases, the J end by 8 bases, with 22 bases between. The CDR3 protein is CASSPPLEGGEDEQFF. CDR3 nucleotides: TGTGCCAGCAGCCCTCCTCTGGAGGGGGGGGAAGATGAGCAGTTCTTC.

This chain links TRBV24-1 with TRBJ2-1, with 7 bases that match TRBD2. The CDR3 length is 13 residues. The J segment lost 10 bases and the V segment lost 0 bases, leaving 2 bases of the junction unmatched. The V gene's germline CDR1 is KGHDR and CDR2 SFDVKD. As DNA, the CDR3 is TGTGCCACCAGTGATTTGGGTAGCGGGGAGCAGTTCTTC. Its translation is CATSDLGSGEQFF.

The rearrangement joins TRBV5-1 to TRBJ2-5; no reliable D call. This CDR3 has 14 residues. Trimming left V 2 bases short and J 0 bases short, with 8 bases between. Germline V gives CDR1 SGHRS, CDR2 YFSETQ. The DNA for the CDR3 is TGCGCCAGCAGCTTCCTGGGGTACCAAGAGACCCAGTACTTC. This sequence encodes CASSFLGYQETQYF.

In its sample, this clonotype was seen once. This chain joins TRBV3-1 and TRBJ1-4; 8 nucleotides align to TRBD1. The V gene's germline CDR1 is LGHDT and CDR2 YNNKEL (reference sequence). The ends lost 1 base at V and 8 bases at J; junction bases unmatched: 21. This CDR3 spans 20 amino acids. In DNA, the CDR3 is TGTGCCAGCAGCCAAGTCGGAGTTGAGACAGGGGCTCCCGGAGAGGAAAAACTGTTTTTT. It translates to CASSQVGVETGAPGEEKLFF.

The CDR3 sequence: CASSYSWAPYEQYF. CDR3 coding DNA: TGTGCCAGTTCTTACTCGTGGGCCCCCTACGAGCAGTACTTC. The J gene is TRBJ2-7, the V gene TRBV19; D is ambiguous. The germline gives CDR1 LNHDA, CDR2 SQIVND (reference sequence). CDR3 size: 14 residues. The V end was cut by 8 bases, the J end by 2 bases, with 16 bases between.

In this sample, this clonotype turned up once. The chain employs TRBV27 and TRBJ2-3; a possible D gene is TRBD2 (7 bases). The CDR3 length is 16 residues. The V and J ends lost 7 bases and 0 bases respectively, with 17 bases between them. Germline lookup yields CDR1 MNHEY and CDR2 SMNVEV (reference sequence). DNA for the CDR3: TGTGCCAGCAACCCCTCGGGGGGCACTAGCACAGATACGCAGTATTTT. This codes for CASNPSGGTSTDTQYF.

The chain has TRBV18 and TRBJ2-2, with 12 bases matching TRBD2. The germline CDR1 and CDR2 sequences are KGHSH and LQKENI. V lost 2 bases and J lost 10; bases outside the gene matches: 8. The CDR3 extends over 16 amino acids. CDR3 sequence: CASSPSLAGGPEELFF. The CDR3 DNA is TGTGCCAGCTCACCATCACTAGCGGGAGGCCCGGAGGAGCTGTTTTTT.

This chain connects TRBV6-5 to TRBJ2-7, with D unclear. V was clipped by 0 bases and J by 4 bases, with 16 bases between them. CDR3 length: 16 residues. The germline CDR1 and CDR2 sequences are MNHEY and SVGAGI. DNA for the CDR3: TGTGCCAGCAGTTACTCCCCGGAATTCAAAGTATACGAGCAGTACTTC. Protein: CASSYSPEFKVYEQYF.

This clonotype was seen a handful of times. The chain carries TRBV4-3 and TRBJ1-5, with 12 bases aligning to TRBD1. This CDR3 spans 16 amino acids. With V trimmed by 0 bases and J by 6 bases, 3 bases remained unmatched. From germline, CDR1 is LGHNA and CDR2 YSLEER. The CDR3 loop is CASSQDGTGGTQPQHF. CDR3 nucleotide sequence: TGCGCCAGCAGCCAAGATGGGACAGGGGGCACTCAGCCCCAGCATTTT.

This chain uses TRBV5-6 with TRBJ2-3; D may correspond to TRBD1 or TRBD2 (5 bases each). CDR3 length: 11 amino acids. The ends were cut back, 5 bases at V and 7 bases at J, with 8 bases in the middle. Per the germline V gene, CDR1 is SGHDT and CDR2 is YYEEEE. Here the CDR3 DNA reads TGTGCCAGCAGTTGGGGGAATACGCAGTATTTT. Translating it yields CASSWGNTQYF.

The chain combines TRBV19 with TRBJ1-1; TRBD1 is a possible D gene (5 bases). Germline V gene lookup returns CDR1 LNHDA and CDR2 SQIVND (reference sequence). V lost 4 bases and J lost 4, with 10 bases in between. The CDR3 is 13 amino acids. CDR3 region: CASSTDRLTEAFF. CDR3 in DNA: TGTGCCAGTAGTACCGACAGACTCACTGAAGCTTTCTTT.

This chain connects TRBV28 to TRBJ2-3, with 7 bases identical to TRBD2. From germline, CDR1 is MDHEN and CDR2 SYDVKM. The CDR3 spans 16 residues. V shed 6 bases, J shed 0 bases, and the junction held 9 bases outside the gene matches. As DNA, the CDR3 is TGTGCCAGCAGCTTTCGTCTAGCGGAGAGCACAGATACGCAGTATTTT. This sequence encodes CASSFRLAESTDTQYF.